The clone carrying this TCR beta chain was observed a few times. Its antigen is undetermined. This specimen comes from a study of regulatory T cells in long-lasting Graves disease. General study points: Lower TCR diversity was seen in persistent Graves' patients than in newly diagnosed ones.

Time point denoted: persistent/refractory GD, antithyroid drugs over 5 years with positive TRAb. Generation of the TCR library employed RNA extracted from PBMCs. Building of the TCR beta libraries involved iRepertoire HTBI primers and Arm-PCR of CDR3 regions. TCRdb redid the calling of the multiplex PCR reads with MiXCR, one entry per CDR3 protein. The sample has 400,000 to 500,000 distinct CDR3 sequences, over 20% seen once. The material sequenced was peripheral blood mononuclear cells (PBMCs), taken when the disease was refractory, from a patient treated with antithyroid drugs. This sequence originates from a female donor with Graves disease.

The CDR3 region has the DNA TGTGCCAGCAGCTTGGCAGGGCTTTCTGGAAACACCATATATTTT. As protein: CASSLAGLSGNTIYF. J is TRBJ1-3 and V is TRBV5-5, with D possibly TRBD1 on 5 matching bases. This CDR3 spans 15 amino acids. Germline assignment: CDR1 SGHKS and CDR2 YYEKEE (reference sequence). V was pared by 0 bases and J by 1 base, with 8 bases between.